This T cell receptor (beta chain) was observed in a study of blood T cell repertoires in COVID-19. Background on the study: The United States, Italy and Spain provided the acute and convalescent COVID-19 samples.

The table came from immunoSEQ multiplex PCR; TCRdb's copy has only in-frame clones and leaves some out. The data show roughly 330,000 clones, 85% to 90% seen once. Germline values: CDR1 KGHSH, CDR2 LQKENI. V shed 3 bases and J shed 5 bases, with 10 bases lying between them. This CDR3 contains 13 residues. Material for sequencing was PBMCs or T cells enriched from blood (not recorded which). The source is a woman between 18 and 29 years old who had recovered from COVID-19. V and J are TRBV18 and TRBJ1-1; D is perhaps TRBD1 (5 bases). This CDR3 is CASSPQGWTEAFF. The CDR3, as DNA: TGTGCCAGCTCACCGCAGGGTTGGACTGAAGCTTTCTTT. The full variable domain, its missing parts supplied by reference TRBV18 and TRBJ1-1, is NAGVMQNPRHLVRRRGQEARLRCSPMKGHSHVYWYRQLPEEGLKFMVYLQKENIIDESGMPKERFSAEFPKEGPSILRIQQVVRGDSAAYFCASSPQGWTEAFFGQGTRLTVV.